The rows below give T cell receptor beta chains drawn from one sample of a study of control samples from healthy donors and cancer patients. This table comes from immunoSEQ multiplex PCR, and its TCRdb copy is limited to in-frame clones, with some not included. The table shows approximately 100,000 clones, with about nine tenths occurring only once. Sample: blood. Source of these receptors: a woman under 30 in good health. CDR3s include the opening cysteine and the closing phenylalanine or tryptophan. D genes are given only for firm matches. The size field is filled for only some rows; it gives once, few, many or a size class.

J	size	V	length	D	CDR3	DNA
TRBJ2-5	once	TRBV27	16	-	CASSSGGGRQQETQYF	TGTGCCAGCAGTTCCGGGGGCGGGCGACAGCAAGAGACCCAGTACTTC
TRBJ2-7	-	TRBV6-5	15	TRBD1	CASTLQGVPTGEQYF	TGTGCCAGCACTTTACAGGGGGTACCTACGGGCGAGCAGTACTTC
TRBJ2-3	once	TRBV27	14	TRBD2	CASRKRGGPDTQYF	TGTGCCAGCAGAAAACGGGGGGGCCCAGATACGCAGTATTTT
TRBJ2-7	-	TRBV4-1	18	-	CASSQDVYRAQKGYEQYF	TGCGCCAGCAGCCAAGATGTCTACCGGGCACAAAAGGGGTACGAGCAGTACTTC
TRBJ2-6	-	TRBV4-1	17	TRBD1	CASSPGQGISGANVLTF	TGCGCCAGCAGCCCAGGACAGGGGATCTCTGGGGCCAACGTCCTGACTTTC
TRBJ1-5	-	TRBV2	13	-	CASSGDGNQPQHF	TGTGCCAGCAGCGGGGACGGCAATCAGCCCCAGCATTTT
TRBJ1-1	-	TRBV5-1	18	TRBD1	CASSTQPTGPGGNTEAFF	TGCGCCAGCAGCACACAACCCACGGGGCCAGGGGGGAACACTGAAGCTTTCTTT
TRBJ2-7	few	TRBV15	15	TRBD1	CATSRAQTGWNEQYF	TGTGCCACCAGCAGAGCCCAGACAGGGTGGAACGAGCAGTACTTC
TRBJ1-1	-	TRBV7-8	14	-	CASSRRGGNTEAFF	TGTGCCAGCAGCCGCCGGGGAGGGAACACTGAAGCTTTCTTT
TRBJ1-4	-	TRBV7-6	16	-	CASSLNRAVTNEKLFF	TGTGCCAGCAGCTTAAACAGGGCGGTAACTAATGAAAAACTGTTTTTT
TRBJ1-5	-	TRBV6-5	15	-	CASSRSRVGNQPQHF	TGTGCCAGCAGTAGGTCAAGGGTTGGAAATCAGCCCCAGCATTTT
TRBJ2-1	-	TRBV11-2	17	-	CASSLKPVLSSYNEQFF	TGTGCCAGCAGCTTGAAGCCTGTATTAAGCTCCTACAATGAGCAGTTCTTC
TRBJ1-5	-	TRBV6-5	13	-	CASSYSRDQPQHF	TGTGCCAGCAGTTACTCGAGGGACCAGCCCCAGCATTTT
TRBJ2-1	-	TRBV12-3/TRBV12-4	12	-	CASSLRGGEQFF	TGTGCCAGCAGTCTCAGGGGAGGTGAGCAGTTCTTC
TRBJ1-3	-	TRBV4-2	18	-	CASSQDMRGRSSGNTIYF	TGTGCCAGCAGCCAAGATATGAGGGGTAGAAGCTCTGGAAACACCATATATTTT
TRBJ2-1	-	TRBV5-1	13	-	CASSFRADYEQFF	TGCGCCAGCAGCTTCAGAGCAGACTATGAGCAGTTCTTC
TRBJ2-7	-	TRBV6-5	14	TRBD1	CASTEGQSSYEQYF	TGTGCCAGCACCGAGGGACAGAGCTCCTACGAGCAGTACTTC
TRBJ1-6	-	TRBV3-1/TRBV3-2	15	-	CASSQVPGDNSPLHF	TGTGCCAGCAGCCAAGTACCAGGGGATAATTCACCCCTCCACTTT
TRBJ1-2	-	TRBV2	13	-	CASSLQADYGYTF	TGTGCCAGCAGTTTACAGGCTGACTATGGCTACACCTTC
TRBJ1-5	few	TRBV12-3/TRBV12-4	13	TRBD1	CASSLDRVQPQHF	TGTGCCAGCAGTTTGGACAGGGTCCAGCCCCAGCATTTT